The subject of this entry is one TCR beta chain. The CDR3 contains 12 residues. V gave up 3 bases and J gave up 10 bases; unmatched junction bases: 3. Germline CDR1 reads GTSNPN; CDR2 reads SVGIG (reference sequence). These data belong to a study of blood T cell repertoires in COVID-19. Study-wide background: The cDNA or gDNA used as material had been derived from T cells, B-cell-depleted T cells, or PBMCs.

Produced via immunoSEQ multiplex PCR; TCRdb's table is partial and in-frame only. The sample includes under 200,000 clones, approximately 86% of them seen just once. Sequencing used peripheral blood. The sequence was collected from a man between 60 and 75 years old with COVID-19, enrolled during active disease. V usage is TRBV30 and J usage is TRBJ2-1, with 10 bases aligning to TRBD1. CDR3 DNA: TGTGCCTGGAGGCAGACAGGGGGCGAGCAGTTCTTC. Protein: CAWRQTGGEQFF.